This is a list of T cell receptor beta chains from one sample in a study of cytomegalovirus exposure and HLA in healthy donors. Generated by immunoSEQ multiplex PCR, the TCRdb table keeps only in-frame clones and is missing some. Of roughly 150,000 clones detected, over 55% appear once; the ten largest clones hold over 2%. The sequencing input was PBMCs. These receptors were collected from a middle-aged man in good health and CMV-seronegative. CDR3s include the opening cysteine and the closing phenylalanine or tryptophan. The D gene is left open where the match is weak. Only some rows state a clone size, as once, few, many or a class for expanded clones.

D gene: TRBD2
J gene: TRBJ2-3
V gene: TRBV6-4
clone size: few
CDR3 DNA: TGTGCCAGCAGTGACTCGACCGGGGGAGGGACAGATACGCAGTATTTT
CDR3 protein: CASSDSTGGGTDTQYF

D gene: TRBD1
J gene: TRBJ1-1
V gene: TRBV5-1
clone size: .
CDR3 DNA: TGCGCCAGCAGCTTGGGACAGGGGGTTGAAGCTTTCTTT
CDR3 protein: CASSLGQGVEAFF

D gene: TRBD2
J gene: TRBJ2-2
V gene: TRBV5-4
clone size: .
CDR3 DNA: TGTGCCAGCAGCTTTCCGACTAGCGGGACGAACACCGGGGAGCTGTTTTTT
CDR3 protein: CASSFPTSGTNTGELFF

D gene: .
J gene: TRBJ2-2
V gene: TRBV4-1
clone size: once
CDR3 DNA: TGCGCCAGCAACCTTCTGGGGGGTTCCGGGGAGCTGTTTTTT
CDR3 protein: CASNLLGGSGELFF

D gene: TRBD1
J gene: TRBJ1-4
V gene: TRBV5-6
clone size: .
CDR3 DNA: TGTGCCAGCAGCTTGGGGGACAGGGGTTTTGAAAAACTGTTTTTT
CDR3 protein: CASSLGDRGFEKLFF

D gene: .
J gene: TRBJ2-3
V gene: TRBV29-1
clone size: .
CDR3 DNA: TGCAGCGTGAAGCTGACTGGACAAACTAGCACAGATACGCAGTATTTT
CDR3 protein: CSVKLTGQTSTDTQYF

D gene: .
J gene: TRBJ2-1
V gene: TRBV4-1
clone size: few
CDR3 DNA: TGCGCCAGCAGCCAAGATTCACAACAGGGTGTACGGTTCTTC
CDR3 protein: CASSQDSQQGVRFF

D gene: .
J gene: TRBJ2-1
V gene: TRBV5-1
clone size: once
CDR3 DNA: TGCGCCAGCAGCTTGGGAGCGGACTCCTACAATGAGCAGTTCTTC
CDR3 protein: CASSLGADSYNEQFF

D gene: .
J gene: TRBJ2-7
V gene: TRBV6-5
clone size: .
CDR3 DNA: TGTGCCAGCAGTAGTCAGACAGGTTGGTCCTACGAGCAGTACTTC
CDR3 protein: CASSSQTGWSYEQYF

D gene: .
J gene: TRBJ1-5
V gene: TRBV5-1
clone size: .
CDR3 DNA: TGCGCCAGCAGCTTGGGGGGTAGGGGCCAGCCCCAGCATTTT
CDR3 protein: CASSLGGRGQPQHF

D gene: TRBD2
J gene: TRBJ2-3
V gene: TRBV19
clone size: few
CDR3 DNA: TGTGCCAGTAGTAGGACTAGCGGGGGCACAGATACGCAGTATTTT
CDR3 protein: CASSRTSGGTDTQYF

D gene: .
J gene: TRBJ2-7
V gene: TRBV28
clone size: few
CDR3 DNA: TGTGCCAGCAGGTCGGGACACCCCTACGAGCAGTACTTC
CDR3 protein: CASRSGHPYEQYF

D gene: .
J gene: TRBJ1-2
V gene: TRBV10-3
clone size: .
CDR3 DNA: TGTGCCATCAGTGAGTCGGCAGTCGGTAACTATGGCCACACCTTC
CDR3 protein: CAISESAVGNYGHTF

D gene: .
J gene: TRBJ1-1
V gene: TRBV4-2
clone size: .
CDR3 DNA: TGTGCCAGCAGCCAAGATTACACGAACACTGAAGCTTTCTTT
CDR3 protein: CASSQDYTNTEAFF

D gene: .
J gene: TRBJ2-5
V gene: TRBV27
clone size: .
CDR3 DNA: TGTGCCAGCAGTCCCCCCGGCGGGGGCAAAGAGACCCAGTACTTC
CDR3 protein: CASSPPGGGKETQYF

D gene: TRBD1
J gene: TRBJ2-5
V gene: TRBV19
clone size: .
CDR3 DNA: TGTGCCAGTAGATCCGGGACAGGGACAGAGACCCAGTACTTC
CDR3 protein: CASRSGTGTETQYF

D gene: .
J gene: TRBJ2-5
V gene: TRBV5-4
clone size: .
CDR3 DNA: TGTGCCAGCACTCAAAAGCCCGGTCTAGGTCGGACCCAGTACTTC
CDR3 protein: CASTQKPGLGRTQYF

D gene: TRBD1
J gene: TRBJ1-5
V gene: TRBV29-1
clone size: .
CDR3 DNA: TGCAGCGTTGAAGGTGGGACAGAAGAGAATCAGCCCCAGCATTTT
CDR3 protein: CSVEGGTEENQPQHF

D gene: .
J gene: TRBJ2-1
V gene: TRBV29-1
clone size: once
CDR3 DNA: TGCAGCGTAGGGGTAGGCAATGAGCAGTTCTTC
CDR3 protein: CSVGVGNEQFF

D gene: TRBD2
J gene: TRBJ2-3
V gene: TRBV4-1
clone size: once
CDR3 DNA: TGCGCCAGCAGCCTCGGACTAGTTTCAGATACGCAGTATTTT
CDR3 protein: CASSLGLVSDTQYF

D gene: TRBD1
J gene: TRBJ2-3
V gene: TRBV5-1
clone size: .
CDR3 DNA: TGCGCCAGCAGCTCGACAGGGGGCACAGATACGCAGTATTTT
CDR3 protein: CASSSTGGTDTQYF

D gene: TRBD2
J gene: TRBJ2-7
V gene: TRBV7-9
clone size: .
CDR3 DNA: TGTGCCAGCAGCTTAGGTCGGGGGGCCTACGAGCAGTACTTC
CDR3 protein: CASSLGRGAYEQYF

D gene: .
J gene: TRBJ2-7
V gene: TRBV10-3
clone size: .
CDR3 DNA: TGTGCCATCAGCACTGGAGCCGCCGTCGCCTACGAGCAGTACTTC
CDR3 protein: CAISTGAAVAYEQYF

D gene: .
J gene: TRBJ2-3
V gene: TRBV29-1
clone size: .
CDR3 DNA: TGCAGCGTTGGGAGGGGAAATACGCAGTATTTT
CDR3 protein: CSVGRGNTQYF

D gene: .
J gene: TRBJ2-5
V gene: TRBV5-6
clone size: few
CDR3 DNA: TGTGCCAGCAGTCTACCGACAGGAGAACCTCAAGAGACCCAGTACTTC
CDR3 protein: CASSLPTGEPQETQYF

D gene: TRBD2
J gene: TRBJ2-7
V gene: TRBV4-3
clone size: .
CDR3 DNA: TGCGCCAGCAGCCAAGAACTAGCGGGAGCCGAGCAGTACTTC
CDR3 protein: CASSQELAGAEQYF

D gene: TRBD1
J gene: TRBJ1-1
V gene: TRBV6-5
clone size: .
CDR3 DNA: TGTGCCAGCAGTTACACGACAGGGTTAGTCACTGAAGCTTTCTTT
CDR3 protein: CASSYTTGLVTEAFF

D gene: .
J gene: TRBJ1-5
V gene: TRBV7-9
clone size: .
CDR3 DNA: TGTGCCAGCAGCCCCGGAGACAGTGGGCAGCCCCAGCATTTT
CDR3 protein: CASSPGDSGQPQHF

D gene: TRBD1
J gene: TRBJ1-1
V gene: TRBV18
clone size: .
CDR3 DNA: TGTGCCAGCTCCCGGGACAGAGTTTGGGGGAACACTGAAGCTTTCTTT
CDR3 protein: CASSRDRVWGNTEAFF

D gene: TRBD1
J gene: TRBJ1-2
V gene: TRBV7-9
clone size: .
CDR3 DNA: TGTGCCAGCAGTCATGGGGGACAGGCCTATGGCTACACCTTC
CDR3 protein: CASSHGGQAYGYTF

D gene: TRBD1
J gene: TRBJ1-1
V gene: TRBV10-3
clone size: .
CDR3 DNA: TGTGCCATCAGTGAGAGGGACAGGGACACTGAAGCTTTCTTT
CDR3 protein: CAISERDRDTEAFF

D gene: TRBD1
J gene: TRBJ1-2
V gene: TRBV19
clone size: few
CDR3 DNA: TGTGCCAGCCGGGACAGGGTCATCTATGGCTACACCTTC
CDR3 protein: CASRDRVIYGYTF

D gene: TRBD1
J gene: TRBJ2-7
V gene: TRBV15
clone size: .
CDR3 DNA: TGTGCCACCAGCACAGGAGTGGGACAGGGACACTACGAGCAGTACTTC
CDR3 protein: CATSTGVGQGHYEQYF

D gene: TRBD1
J gene: TRBJ2-3
V gene: TRBV6-5
clone size: .
CDR3 DNA: TGTGCCAGCAGTTTTGGGACAGCCTGGTCGCAGTATTTT
CDR3 protein: CASSFGTAWSQYF

D gene: TRBD2
J gene: TRBJ2-5
V gene: TRBV19
clone size: .
CDR3 DNA: TGTGCCAGTAGTATAGCCGCGGCTAGCGGGGGACCTCTCCTGGGAGAGACCCAGTACTTC
CDR3 protein: CASSIAAASGGPLLGETQYF

D gene: TRBD1
J gene: TRBJ2-3
V gene: TRBV15
clone size: .
CDR3 DNA: TGTGCCACCAGCAGGGACCCTACAGGGGACAGCACAGATACGCAGTATTTT
CDR3 protein: CATSRDPTGDSTDTQYF

D gene: .
J gene: TRBJ2-7
V gene: TRBV7-9
clone size: .
CDR3 DNA: TGTGCCAGCAGCTTCGGCAGGGAGGTGGTCGAGCAGTACTTC
CDR3 protein: CASSFGREVVEQYF

D gene: .
J gene: TRBJ2-7
V gene: TRBV7-9
clone size: .
CDR3 DNA: TGTGCCAGCAGCTTAGGACAGGGAGGCGAGCAGTACTTC
CDR3 protein: CASSLGQGGEQYF

D gene: TRBD1
J gene: TRBJ2-1
V gene: TRBV4-1
clone size: .
CDR3 DNA: TGCGCCAGCAGCCAAGAGGGGACAGGGTCGGGTGAGCAGTTCTTC
CDR3 protein: CASSQEGTGSGEQFF

D gene: .
J gene: TRBJ2-1
V gene: TRBV9
clone size: .
CDR3 DNA: TGTGCCAGCAGCGTAGACGGATGGAGTGAGCAGTTCTTC
CDR3 protein: CASSVDGWSEQFF

D gene: TRBD1
J gene: TRBJ2-1
V gene: TRBV28
clone size: .
CDR3 DNA: TGTGCCAGCAGTTCCGCCGGGACAGGGCTTTACAATGAGCAGTTCTTC
CDR3 protein: CASSSAGTGLYNEQFF

D gene: .
J gene: TRBJ1-6
V gene: TRBV19
clone size: .
CDR3 DNA: TGTGCCAGTAGTATTCGAGCTTCACCCCTCCACTTT
CDR3 protein: CASSIRASPLHF

D gene: .
J gene: TRBJ2-1
V gene: TRBV19
clone size: .
CDR3 DNA: TGTGCCAGTAGCCGAAGCGCGAGCTCCTACAATGAGCAGTTCTTC
CDR3 protein: CASSRSASSYNEQFF

D gene: TRBD1
J gene: TRBJ1-4
V gene: TRBV5-1
clone size: .
CDR3 DNA: TGCGCCAGCAGCCGGGACAGCTTCAATGAAAAACTGTTTTTT
CDR3 protein: CASSRDSFNEKLFF

D gene: TRBD1
J gene: TRBJ1-2
V gene: TRBV6-5
clone size: few
CDR3 DNA: TGTGCCAGCAGCAGGGACAGGGGATACGTCTACTCCTTC
CDR3 protein: CASSRDRGYVYSF

D gene: .
J gene: TRBJ2-3
V gene: TRBV7-8
clone size: .
CDR3 DNA: TGTGCCAGCAGCTTAGTTGGAGGTCGAGAGACGCAGTATTTT
CDR3 protein: CASSLVGGRETQYF

D gene: .
J gene: TRBJ2-3
V gene: TRBV10-3
clone size: .
CDR3 DNA: TGTGCCATCAGTGAGGGTTTGGGGGCAAATACGCAGTATTTT
CDR3 protein: CAISEGLGANTQYF

D gene: .
J gene: TRBJ2-7
V gene: TRBV29-1
clone size: .
CDR3 DNA: TGCAGCGTTGGGGGGGAGTCCTACGAGCAGTACTTC
CDR3 protein: CSVGGESYEQYF

D gene: TRBD2
J gene: TRBJ2-3
V gene: TRBV6-5
clone size: .
CDR3 DNA: TGTGCCAGCAGTTACTCGAGCGGGAGGGCCTCAGATACGCAGTATTTT
CDR3 protein: CASSYSSGRASDTQYF

D gene: TRBD2
J gene: TRBJ2-1
V gene: TRBV4-1
clone size: .
CDR3 DNA: TGCGCCAGCAGCCAAATTAGCGGGAGCTACAATGAGCAGTTCTTC
CDR3 protein: CASSQISGSYNEQFF

D gene: TRBD2
J gene: TRBJ2-5
V gene: TRBV5-1
clone size: few
CDR3 DNA: TGCGCCAGCAGCCCGGAGCGGGGGGACCAAGAGACCCAGTACTTC
CDR3 protein: CASSPERGDQETQYF